The 21 T cell receptor beta chains in this list originate from one sample, sequenced in a study of blood T cells in healthy people across ages. The use of a sample-barcoded 5' primer and a J-beta primer mix characterized a second PCR of about 6 to 12 cycles. TCRdb analysed the 5' RACE reads with MiXCR anew, one entry per CDR3 protein. Here the sample spans hundreds of thousands of distinct CDR3 sequences, about three fifths being singletons. Sequences were obtained from blood. These receptors were obtained from a man younger than 40 in good health.

The table lists this clonotype with a few counts. This chain uses TRBV12-3 or TRBV12-4 with TRBJ2-7; D may be TRBD1 or TRBD2 (6 bases each). The CDR3 runs to 13 residues. Trimming shortened V by 8 bases and J by 2 bases, and 13 bases separated the two germline ends. CDR3 protein: CASGRGTPYEQYF. CDR3 in DNA: TGTGCCAGCGGTCGCGGGACACCCTACGAGCAGTACTTC.

Regarding this clonotype: Germline and junction disagree at one end, which may indicate a read error. CDR3 DNA: TGCGACAGCAGCCAAGATCCGGGGGTTAGCTCCTACGAGCAGTACTTC. Its translation is CDSSQDPGVSSYEQYF. The V gene is TRBV4-3, the J gene TRBJ2-7; maybe TRBD2 (6 bases). CDR3 length: 16 residues. Germline V CDR1 and CDR2: LGHNA, YSLEER.

The chain is built from TRBV4-3 and TRBJ2-7, with 8 bases aligning to TRBD2. Germline-derived CDR1 and CDR2 are LGHNA and YSLEER. The CDR3 contains 17 residues. Losses at the gene ends were 0 bases for V and 7 bases for J; bases not matched to a gene: 14. The CDR3 DNA reads as TGCGCCAGCAGCCAAGATCGGCCGGTACTAGCGGTCGATGAGCAGTACTTC. Translated: CASSQDRPVLAVDEQYF.

The chain combines TRBV20-1 with TRBJ1-5; 10 nucleotides agree with TRBD1. With 3 bases clipped from V and 6 bases from J, the junction kept 5 bases outside the gene matches. The germline V gene encodes CDR1 DFQATT and CDR2 SNEGSKA (reference sequence). The CDR3 spans 14 residues. The CDR3 is CSARGTGVGQPQHF. In DNA form, the CDR3 reads TGCAGTGCTAGGGGGACAGGGGTCGGTCAGCCCCAGCATTTT.

Details on this clonotype: One junction end does not reproduce the germline sequence, and a read error may be involved. This rearrangement joins TRBV20-1 to TRBJ2-5; D remains unclear. Germline V gene lookup returns CDR1 DFQATT and CDR2 SNEGSKA (reference sequence). This CDR3 contains 13 residues. This chain's CDR3 is CSALRDTQGTQYF. DNA of the CDR3: TGCAGTGCTCTCAGAGACACGCAAGGGACCCAGTACTTC.

The rearrangement links TRBV10-3 to TRBJ2-1; 12 positions match TRBD2. Trimming cost V 8 bases and J 9 bases; bases outside gene matches: 5. The germline CDR1 and CDR2 sequences are ENHRY and SYGVKD. The CDR3 contains 13 residues. CDR3 sequence (DNA): TGTGCCATCCAAGAGACTAGCGGGAGTGAGCAGTTCTTC. Translating gives CAIQETSGSEQFF.

The V and J genes are TRBV6-5 and TRBJ2-7; 12 bases are shared with TRBD2. J lost 2 bases, V lost 10 bases, and 3 bases had no gene match. Germline values: CDR1 MNHEY, CDR2 SVGAGI. The CDR3 has 13 residues. The CDR3 DNA reads TGTGCCACCTGGACTAGCGGGGCCTACGAGCAGTACTTC. Its translation: CATWTSGAYEQYF.

The chain couples TRBV4-2 to TRBJ1-2; TRBD1 aligns across 11 bases. Germline V CDR1 and CDR2: LGHNA, YNFKEQ. This CDR3 has 14 residues. V lost 1 base to trimming and J lost 9 bases; unmatched junction nucleotides: 4. Here the CDR3 DNA reads TGTGCCAGCAGCCAAGGGACAGGGGGCGAATGCTACACCTTC. Protein product: CASSQGTGGECYTF.

The chain couples TRBV3-1 to TRBJ2-7; TRBD2 matches at 8 bases. The DNA end is more similar to TRBJ2-5, so the J call may be wrong. Germline assignment: CDR1 LGHDT and CDR2 YNNKEL (reference sequence). The CDR3 has 12 residues. In nucleotides, the CDR3 is TGTGCCAGCGTGGGGACTAGAGGGACCCAGTACTTC. Translating it yields CASVGTRGTQYF.

The V gene is TRBV7-2, the J gene TRBJ2-7; 12 bases agree with TRBD2. Germline V gene data show CDR1 as SGHTA and CDR2 as FQGNSA. J was trimmed by 6 bases and V by 3 bases; bases with no gene match: 6. CDR3 length: 15 amino acids. For the CDR3, the DNA is TGTGCCAGCAGCTTCGACGGACTAGCGGGGATCGAGCAGTACTTC. Its protein product is CASSFDGLAGIEQYF.

J is TRBJ2-7 and V is TRBV6-2 or TRBV6-3; D unresolved. The CDR3 length is 13 residues. Between the trimmed V and J ends, which lost 8 bases and 2 bases, there was a span of 13 bases. Germline CDR1 MNHEY, CDR2 SVGEGT. CDR3 bases: TGTGCCAGCCAGGCGGCAAATCCCTACGAGCAGTACTTC. Translating it yields CASQAANPYEQYF.

The J gene is TRBJ2-3, the V gene TRBV7-6; 9 nucleotides align to TRBD2. The V and J ends lost 3 bases and 3 bases, in that order; junction bases with no gene match: 10. CDR1 is SGHVS, CDR2 FNYEAQ, per germline. CDR3 length: 17 residues. The CDR3 protein is CASSFEAGLARTDTQYF. In DNA form, the CDR3 reads TGTGCCAGCAGCTTCGAAGCGGGACTAGCTAGGACAGATACGCAGTATTTT.

The chain joins TRBV18 to TRBJ2-5; tentatively, D is TRBD1 (6 bases). The J call may be incorrect, as the DNA end agrees better with TRBJ2-7. The CDR3 spans 13 residues. Germline V gives CDR1 KGHSH, CDR2 LQKENI. The CDR3 here is CASSPTGIHEQYF. In DNA, the CDR3 is TGTGCCAGCTCGCCCACAGGGATCCACGAGCAGTACTTC.

V gene TRBV30 combines with J gene TRBJ2-1; no definite D call. Germline values: CDR1 GTSNPN, CDR2 SVGIG (reference sequence). The CDR3 consists of 12 residues. Trimming left V 1 base short and J 8 bases short, with 9 bases between. The CDR3 nucleotides read TGTGCCTGGAGTGGATTTGGCCATGAGCAGTTCTTC. Translation gives CAWSGFGHEQFF.

This chain uses TRBV7-2 with TRBJ2-6; D uncertain. V was shortened by 6 bases and J by 0 bases, with 12 bases between the two germline ends. The CDR3 consists of 16 residues. Germline CDR1 and CDR2: SGHTA and FQGNSA. The CDR3 DNA follows: TGTGCCAGCAGTAAGGCGGCGAGCTCTGGGGCCAACGTCCTGACTTTC. Residues: CASSKAASSGANVLTF. The variable domain in full, completed from reference TRBV7-2 and TRBJ2-6, reads GAGVSQSPSNKVTEKGKDVELRCDPISGHTALYWYRQSLGQGLEFLIYFQGNSAPDKSGLPSDRFSAERTGGSVSTLTIQRTQQEDSAVYLCASSKAASSGANVLTFGAGSRLTVL.

The chain employs TRBV29-1 and TRBJ2-1, with D perhaps TRBD2 (6 bases). CDR3 length equals 15 residues. CDR1 and CDR2 (germline): SQVTM, ANQGSEA. Trimming pared 7 bases from V and 1 base from J, leaving 17 bases between. CDR3 nucleotides: TGCAGCGGCCTGCTAGCGACTTATTCCTACAATGAGCAGTTCTTC. This codes for CSGLLATYSYNEQFF.

The chain employs TRBV19 and TRBJ1-2; 11 nucleotides line up with TRBD1. The CDR3 is 15 residues long. Germline V gene data show CDR1 as LNHDA and CDR2 as SQIVND (reference sequence). V was clipped by 8 bases and J by 4 bases; unmatched bases: 9. The CDR3 is CASETGTGGSYGYTF. The CDR3, as DNA: TGTGCCAGTGAGACCGGGACAGGGGGGAGCTATGGCTACACCTTC.

V gene TRBV29-1 combines with J gene TRBJ2-3; 7 positions agree with TRBD1. CDR1 is SQVTM, CDR2 ANQGSEA, per germline. V was pared by 6 bases and J by 2 bases, with 8 bases of the junction left unmatched. The CDR3 has 14 amino acids. DNA for the CDR3: TGCAGCGTCCGACAGGGTCGGCTCACAGATACGCAGTATTTT. It translates to CSVRQGRLTDTQYF.

This clonotype was seen once. The genes are TRBV25-1 and TRBJ2-4; 7 positions match TRBD1. The CDR3 is 16 residues long. Trimming removed 5 bases from V and 0 bases from J; junction bases left unmatched: 7. The V gene's germline CDR1 is MGHDK and CDR2 SYGVNS. CDR3 region: CASSPQGEAAKNIQYF. DNA of the CDR3: TGTGCCAGCAGTCCTCAGGGGGAAGCAGCCAAAAACATTCAGTACTTC.

This chain uses TRBV20-1 with TRBJ2-1; 9 nucleotides match TRBD1. This CDR3 has 15 amino acids. Germline-derived CDR1 and CDR2 are DFQATT and SNEGSKA (reference sequence). V lost 0 bases to trimming and J lost 8 bases; unmatched junction nucleotides: 8. CDR3 sequence (DNA): TGCAGTGCTAGAGAACCGGACAGGGGAGACCATGAGCAGTTCTTC. As protein: CSAREPDRGDHEQFF.

The chain recombines TRBV6-2 or TRBV6-3 with TRBJ2-1; 9 nucleotides align to TRBD2. This CDR3 spans 13 amino acids. Trimming cost V 6 bases and J 10 bases; bases outside gene matches: 7. CDR1 and CDR2 from the germline V gene are MNHEY and SVGEGT. CDR3 sequence: CASSNVLAGEQFF. The DNA of the CDR3 is TGTGCCAGCAGCAACGTACTAGCGGGCGAGCAGTTCTTC.